These T cell receptor beta chains were read from a single sample in a study of a mutant IDH1 vaccine in newly diagnosed glioma. Assay used: immunoSEQ multiplex PCR; TCRdb lists only in-frame clones, some missing. The sample lists approximately 32,000 clones; 55% to 60% were seen once. The antigens these receptors bind are not known. Material: PBMCs, obtained from a glioma patient whose treatment included an IDH1 peptide vaccine. These TCRs come from a woman between 18 and 30 years old with glioma. Both conserved end residues are part of each CDR3. The D gene is left open where the match is weak. Expanded clones get a size class; other rows say once, few or many, or leave the size out.

clone size,V gene,J gene,CDR3 length,D gene,CDR3 DNA,CDR3 protein
.,TRBV7-9,TRBJ2-7,16,TRBD1,TGTGCCAGCAGCTCACCCAAGCAGGGGGCATTTGACGAGCAGTACTTC,CASSSPKQGAFDEQYF
.,TRBV29-1,TRBJ1-1,14,.,TGCAGCGTTGATGTCCGCACGGACGGTCGTGAAGCTTTCTTT,CSVDVRTDGREAFF
.,TRBV5-1,TRBJ2-3,14,TRBD1,TGCGCCAGCAGTGGACAGGGGGCAACGGATACGCAGTACTTT,CASSGQGATDTQYF
.,TRBV5-6,TRBJ1-3,17,.,TGTGCCAGCAGCCCCCCTGGGCCGGAGGTGCTTGGAAACACCATATATTTT,CASSPPGPEVLGNTIYF
few,TRBV7-6,TRBJ2-2,19,TRBD2,TGTGCCAGCAGCCCCCTCGCCACACTAGCGGGGACATACACCGGGGAGCTGTTTTTT,CASSPLATLAGTYTGELFF
.,TRBV28,TRBJ1-1,16,.,TGTGCCAGCCTTGGAGGGACATCACGCATGAACACTGAAGCTTTCTTT,CASLGGTSRMNTEAFF
few,TRBV10-3,TRBJ2-2,15,.,TGTGCCATCAGCGTTGGGACCCCCAACACCGGGGAGCTGTTTTTT,CAISVGTPNTGELFF
.,TRBV6-1,TRBJ1-1,12,.,TGTGCCAGCAGTCCCCCCCTAAGGGGGGCTTTCTTT,CASSPPLRGAFF
.,TRBV28,TRBJ1-1,13,.,TGTGCCAGCAGTTGGGCAGGGAACACTGAAGCTTTCTTT,CASSWAGNTEAFF
.,TRBV2,TRBJ1-4,13,.,TGTGCCAGCAACAGGGTAACTAATGAAAAACTGTTTTTT,CASNRVTNEKLFF
.,TRBV19,TRBJ2-7,14,.,TGTGCCAGTAGTACTCGGGAGAACCTCTACGAGCAGTACTTC,CASSTRENLYEQYF
.,TRBV5-1,TRBJ2-3,15,.,TGCGCCAGCAGCTCCTTGGGGTCAGGGGCGGATACGCAGTATTTT,CASSSLGSGADTQYF
.,TRBV28,TRBJ1-5,16,.,TGTGCCAGCAGTTTATCACAGGGACTAAGCAATCAGCCCCAGCATTTT,CASSLSQGLSNQPQHF
.,TRBV4-1,TRBJ1-2,16,.,TGCGCCAGCAGCCCAGCCGGAAACGACAGGCTCTATGGCTACACCTTC,CASSPAGNDRLYGYTF
.,TRBV27,TRBJ2-2,15,.,TGTGCCAGCAGTTTATCCGTGCGAAACACCGGGGAGCTGTTTTTT,CASSLSVRNTGELFF
once,TRBV9,TRBJ1-4,18,.,TGTGCCAGCAGCGCTAGGGGGGCACAGGTCGGAACTAATGAAAAACTGTTTTTT,CASSARGAQVGTNEKLFF
.,TRBV11-2,TRBJ2-2,15,TRBD2,TGTGCCGTGCGGAGGACTAGCGGCAACACCGGGGAGCTGTTTTTT,CAVRRTSGNTGELFF
.,TRBV11-2,TRBJ1-5,15,.,TGTGCCAGCAGCTTAGATGGGGATAGCAATCAGCCCCAGCATTTT,CASSLDGDSNQPQHF
few,TRBV7-3,TRBJ1-2,14,TRBD1,TGTGCCAGCAGCTCAGCGCAGGGGGTGGGCGGCTACACCTTC,CASSSAQGVGGYTF
.,TRBV7-7,TRBJ2-1,15,TRBD1,TGTGCTAGCAGCCCCGCCGGGACAGGGGCCAATGAGCAGTTCTTC,CASSPAGTGANEQFF
.,TRBV9,TRBJ2-7,15,.,TGTGCCAGCAGCGTAAACCCCAGTGGTGCCTACGAGCAGTACTTC,CASSVNPSGAYEQYF
.,TRBV6-4,TRBJ2-2,15,.,TGTGCCAGCAGAGCGCAGGTCATTAATGCCGGGGAGCTGTTTTTT,CASRAQVINAGELFF
few,TRBV4-1,TRBJ2-7,15,.,TGCGCCAGCAGCCAAGATTATCCAGGGCCCTACGAGCAGTACTTC,CASSQDYPGPYEQYF
once,TRBV6-5,TRBJ1-3,14,TRBD1,TGTGCCAGCGGACAGGAGAGCTCTGGAAACACCATATATTTT,CASGQESSGNTIYF
.,TRBV4-2,TRBJ2-7,15,TRBD1,TGTGCCAGCAGCCAAGGAAGACAGGGGGCAGGCGAGCAGTACTTC,CASSQGRQGAGEQYF
few,TRBV18,TRBJ1-5,15,.,TGTGCCAGCTCACCCAACGGGGGGAGCAATCAGCCCCAGCATTTT,CASSPNGGSNQPQHF
few,TRBV6-4,TRBJ1-1,15,TRBD1,TGTGCCAGCTCTAGACAGGGCCTCGCGAACACTGAAGCTTTCTTT,CASSRQGLANTEAFF
.,TRBV7-8,TRBJ1-2,15,.,TGTGCCAGCAGCCACAAAGCCAGGGCCAACTATGGCTACACCTTC,CASSHKARANYGYTF
.,TRBV7-8,TRBJ2-5,15,.,TGTGCCAGCAGCGTTCTAAACCTGATCCAAGAGACCCAGTACTTC,CASSVLNLIQETQYF
.,TRBV7-9,TRBJ2-3,13,.,TGTGCCAGCAGCTTAGATGCTGGACCCCCCCCGTATTTT,CASSLDAGPPPYF
once,TRBV2,TRBJ2-2,14,TRBD1,TGTGCCAGCAGTGGACAGGGGCCGCCGGGGGAGCTGTTTTTT,CASSGQGPPGELFF
.,TRBV11-2,TRBJ2-3,15,.,TGTGCCAGCAGCTTAGGGAGCCGGGAGATCGATACGCAGTATTTT,CASSLGSREIDTQYF
.,TRBV6-5,TRBJ2-5,14,TRBD1,TGTGCCAGCAGTTACTCAACAGGGGGAGAGACCCAGTACTTC,CASSYSTGGETQYF
few,TRBV4-3,TRBJ2-1,15,TRBD2,TGCGCCAGCAGCCAAAACCTAGCGGGATACAATGAGCAGTTCTTC,CASSQNLAGYNEQFF
few,TRBV7-2,TRBJ2-1,15,.,TGTGCCAGCAGCTTATTTGGGGTGTTACAGAATGAGCAGTTCTTC,CASSLFGVLQNEQFF
once,TRBV10-3,TRBJ1-2,14,.,TGTGCCATAGCCCAAAGTCTAGGAAGCTATGGCTACACCTTC,CAIAQSLGSYGYTF
.,TRBV2,TRBJ1-5,12,.,TGTGCCAGCAGTGATTTGGGTCAGCCCCAGCATTTT,CASSDLGQPQHF
.,TRBV19,TRBJ1-3,12,.,TGTGCCAGTAGTGCGACCTCACCCACCATATATTTT,CASSATSPTIYF
few,TRBV7-9,TRBJ1-1,19,.,TGTGCCAGCAGCTATTCAGGCACCAGGTCAGTCCCACGGAACACTGAAGCTTTCTTT,CASSYSGTRSVPRNTEAFF
.,TRBV2,TRBJ1-5,15,.,TGTGCCAGCAGTTCACAGGGTGCCGGCAATCAGCCCCAGCATTTT,CASSSQGAGNQPQHF
.,TRBV6-5,TRBJ2-6,15,.,TGTGCCAGCAAGACAGTAGCGGTTGGGGCCAACGTCCTGACTTTC,CASKTVAVGANVLTF
.,TRBV4-1,TRBJ1-4,13,.,TGCGCCAGCAGCAAAACAGGGTTTGAAAAACTGTTTTTT,CASSKTGFEKLFF
few,TRBV10-3,TRBJ2-7,14,.,TGTGCCACCCGAATGGGAGAGAATATCTACGAGCAGTACTTC,CATRMGENIYEQYF
.,TRBV27,TRBJ2-7,14,.,TGTGCCAGCAGTTTTGGAGGGGCAGCCTACGAGCAGTACTTC,CASSFGGAAYEQYF
few,TRBV6-5,TRBJ1-1,14,TRBD1,TGTGCCAGCAGCCGGACAGGAGGGAACACTGAAGCTTTCTTT,CASSRTGGNTEAFF